This T cell receptor (beta chain) was sequenced in a study of T cells after yellow fever vaccination. This clonotype was seen only a few times. From the 5' RACE reads, TCRdb called clonotypes with MiXCR, one entry per CDR3 protein. The sample includes 300,000 to 350,000 distinct CDR3 sequences, 3% to 4.5% of them seen just once. V lost 1 base and J 2 bases, leaving 17 bases between the germline ends. Germline values: CDR1 MGHRA, CDR2 YSYEKL. This CDR3 comprises 17 residues. This TCR was sampled from a man aged 18 to 30 who received the YFV17D yellow fever vaccine. Specimen: PBMCs, collected 5 days after the yellow fever booster vaccination. The J gene is TRBJ1-1, the V gene TRBV4-1; D gene uncertain. CDR3 sequence reads: CASSQVSTPSGNTEAFF. The CDR3 DNA sequence: TGCGCCAGCAGCCAAGTTTCGACGCCATCCGGCAACACTGAAGCTTTCTTT.